This T cell receptor beta chain is from a study of T-cell reconstitution after alpha-beta-depleted transplantation in children. The CDR3 is 15 amino acids. Germline CDR1 and CDR2: DFQATT and SNEGSKA (reference sequence). J was trimmed by 9 bases and V by 0 bases; bases with no gene match: 10. Molecular barcoding with unique molecular identifiers was used for the TCRbeta library. Using its own MiXCR run on the PCR reads, TCRdb lists one record per CDR3 protein. Of hundreds of thousands of distinct CDR3 sequences in the sample, around a sixth were seen once. At least ten counts were recorded for this clonotype.

Sequences were derived from PBMCs from the stem cell graft donor, sampled from the stem cell graft. The receptor comes from a human donor who donated a stem cell graft to a child with acute myeloid leukemia. The chain uses TRBV20-1 and TRBJ2-1; TRBD1 aligns across 8 bases. CDR3 DNA sequence: TGCAGTGCTAGAGATCTTGGGACAGGCTGGAGTGAGCAGTTCTTC. Translating it yields CSARDLGTGWSEQFF.